The rows below give T cell receptor beta chains drawn from one sample of a study of T-cell reconstitution after alpha-beta-depleted transplantation in children. TCRdb reprocessed the PCR reads via MiXCR and lists one record per CDR3 protein. The data hold 150,000 to 250,000 distinct CDR3 sequences, with about 6% observed a single time. Here the sequenced sample was PBMCs, taken before TCRalphabeta/CD19-depleted stem cell transplant. The receptors here all came from a girl under three years old with combined immunodeficiency, due to receive a stem cell transplant. Each CDR3 is given with its conserved first and last residue. The order of the fields is V gene, D gene, CDR3 length, clone size, J gene, CDR3 DNA, CDR3 protein. The D gene is left open where the match is weak. Only some rows state a clone size, as once, few, many or a class for expanded clones.

v_gene: TRBV7-3
d_gene: TRBD1
len: 18
abundance: many
j_gene: TRBJ2-4
CDR3nt: TGTGCCAGCAGCTTAAAGACAGGGGAGCTAAGCGGCAAAAACATTCAGTACTTC
CDR3aa: CASSLKTGELSGKNIQYF

v_gene: TRBV19
d_gene: TRBD2
len: 16
abundance: few
j_gene: TRBJ2-1
CDR3nt: TGTGCCAGTAGTATCCGTCGACTAGCGGGGGGATATGAGCAGTTCTTC
CDR3aa: CASSIRRLAGGYEQFF

v_gene: TRBV7-2
d_gene: -
len: 14
abundance: many
j_gene: TRBJ1-2
CDR3nt: TGTGCCAGCAGCCCAGACGACCTCAACTATGGCTACACCTTC
CDR3aa: CASSPDDLNYGYTF

v_gene: TRBV20-1
d_gene: -
len: 11
abundance: many
j_gene: TRBJ2-5
CDR3nt: TGCAGTGCTAGGCCACAAGAGACCCAGTACTTC
CDR3aa: CSARPQETQYF

v_gene: TRBV10-3
d_gene: TRBD1
len: 16
abundance: few
j_gene: TRBJ2-7
CDR3nt: TGTGCCATCAGTGCGTCCGGACAGGGATGGTCCTACGAGCAGTACTTC
CDR3aa: CAISASGQGWSYEQYF

v_gene: TRBV18
d_gene: TRBD2
len: 16
abundance: many
j_gene: TRBJ2-7
CDR3nt: TGTGCCAGCTCACCACGAGAACGGACTAGCTTCTACGAGCAGTACTTC
CDR3aa: CASSPRERTSFYEQYF

v_gene: TRBV12-3/TRBV12-4
d_gene: -
len: 12
abundance: many
j_gene: TRBJ2-6
CDR3nt: TGTGCCAGCAGCTCTGGGGCCAACGTCCTGACTTTC
CDR3aa: CASSSGANVLTF

v_gene: TRBV25-1
d_gene: TRBD2
len: 16
abundance: many
j_gene: TRBJ2-7
CDR3nt: TGTGCCAGCAATGACCCCGGCACTAGCGGCCTCTACGAGCAGTACTTC
CDR3aa: CASNDPGTSGLYEQYF

v_gene: TRBV7-7
d_gene: TRBD2
len: 15
abundance: many
j_gene: TRBJ2-1
CDR3nt: TGTGCTAGCAGCTTAGGGACTAGCGGGAGCAATGAGCAGTTCTTC
CDR3aa: CASSLGTSGSNEQFF

v_gene: TRBV29-1
d_gene: -
len: 15
abundance: many
j_gene: TRBJ2-3
CDR3nt: TGCAGCTTTCATTTTGAGGATATGGTTGCGGATACGCAGTATTTT
CDR3aa: CSFHFEDMVADTQYF

v_gene: TRBV7-3
d_gene: -
len: 17
abundance: -
j_gene: TRBJ2-4
CDR3nt: TGTGCCAGCAGCTTAACCGGAGCGGAATTAGCCAAAAACATTCAGTACTTC
CDR3aa: CASSLTGAELAKNIQYF

v_gene: TRBV12-3/TRBV12-4
d_gene: -
len: 13
abundance: many
j_gene: TRBJ2-1
CDR3nt: TGTGCCAGCAGTTTAACTAGCACCAATGAGCAGTTCTTC
CDR3aa: CASSLTSTNEQFF

v_gene: TRBV21-1
d_gene: -
len: 16
abundance: many
j_gene: TRBJ2-3
CDR3nt: TGTGCCAGCCCCCTGGAGGGGCCCGCGGACACAGATACGCAGTATTTT
CDR3aa: CASPLEGPADTDTQYF

v_gene: TRBV5-1
d_gene: TRBD1
len: 13
abundance: -
j_gene: TRBJ1-2
CDR3nt: TGCGCCAGCAGCGTCGAGGGGACAGTTGGCTACACCTTC
CDR3aa: CASSVEGTVGYTF

v_gene: TRBV7-9
d_gene: -
len: 13
abundance: many
j_gene: TRBJ2-7
CDR3nt: TGTGCCAGCACCGGGGACGGATCCTACGAGCAGTACTTC
CDR3aa: CASTGDGSYEQYF

v_gene: TRBV5-6
d_gene: -
len: 16
abundance: many
j_gene: TRBJ2-3
CDR3nt: TGTGCCAGCAGCTTAGGGTTAGCGCTGAGCACAGATACGCAGTATTTT
CDR3aa: CASSLGLALSTDTQYF

v_gene: TRBV7-9
d_gene: -
len: 16
abundance: -
j_gene: TRBJ2-7
CDR3nt: TGTGCCAGCAGCTTAGAGGTTGAGGGACCCGCCCGGGAGCAGTACTTC
CDR3aa: CASSLEVEGPAREQYF

v_gene: TRBV6-1
d_gene: TRBD1
len: 15
abundance: -
j_gene: TRBJ1-2
CDR3nt: TGTGCCAGCAAAACCGGACAGGGGACTCTCTATAGCTACACCTTC
CDR3aa: CASKTGQGTLYSYTF